The following is a T cell receptor (beta chain) sequence with its context. Germline V lookup: CDR1 DFQATT, CDR2 SNEGSKA (reference sequence). V lost 3 bases and J lost 2, with 10 bases in between. The CDR3 loop spans 13 amino acids. The protocol was immunoSEQ multiplex PCR, while the TCRdb copy is restricted to in-frame clones and leaves out a portion. This sample has about 49,000 clones, with around 85% found just once. This sample was included in a study of control samples from healthy donors and cancer patients. The chain combines TRBV20-1 with TRBJ1-2; D uncertain. The clonotype was recovered from a woman in her forties or fifties with lung cancer. The sequenced material came from PBMCs. The CDR3 nucleotides are TGCAGTGCTAGTAAATCGGTAAACTATGGCTACACCTTC. Amino acids: CSASKSVNYGYTF.